This TCR beta chain was sequenced in a study of CD8 T cells in Susac syndrome. Points from the study as a whole: The study conceded that relatively few individuals underwent its TCR sequencing and HLA analysis.

When the RNA was reverse transcribed, random hexamers were used with an input of about 0.5 to 1 ug. An immunoSEQ multiplex PCR generated amplified TCR beta CDR3 products spanning 54 Vbeta and 13 Jbeta. One entry per CDR3 protein results from TCRdb running MiXCR on the immunoSEQ multiplex PCR reads. This table holds fewer than 150,000 distinct CDR3 sequences, over 85% found once. Sequencing of TCR beta was performed on blood CD8+ and CD4+ T cells. The authors negatively isolated CD8+ and CD4+ T cells and FACS-enriched TEMRA cells. This CDR3 region has 12 residues. Germline CDR1 SGHTA, CDR2 FQGTGA. V lost 4 bases to trimming and J lost 3 bases, with 3 bases between them. On this clonotype: The antigen is unknown.

The receptor was derived from a human donor in good health. The source material was CD8+ T cells from PBMCs. The chain is built from TRBV7-3 and TRBJ2-2; D remains ambiguous. The CDR3 reads CASSWDTGELFF. The CDR3 DNA sequence: TGTGCCAGCAGCTGGGACACCGGGGAGCTGTTTTTT.